The text below deals with one T cell receptor beta chain. Its target is not known. This specimen belongs to a study of cytomegalovirus exposure and HLA in healthy donors. Whole-study findings and limits: Presence/absence analyses took donor sequencing depth as roughly uniform. Further analysis, carried out later, found HLA-associated TCR beta chains more clonally expanded than equally common other chains. Several of the most significant clusters were apparently associated with common viral pathogens in a later analysis. Productive rates of about 87% or about 30% were seen for most TCR beta V segments in an earlier analysis.

The CDR3 is made up of 15 amino acids. Germline CDR1 and CDR2: SGHRS and YFSETQ. V gave up 3 bases and J gave up 0 bases; unmatched junction bases: 3. Primers: 60 Vbeta forward and 13 Jbeta reverse. Libraries were prepared by immunoSEQ multiplex PCR; TCRdb keeps only in-frame clonotypes and omits some of them. Of about 200,000 clones listed, about 81% are singletons. The chain employs TRBV5-1 and TRBJ2-1, with 7 bases fitting TRBD1. This sequence was found in a man aged 40-49 years in good health and CMV-seropositive. The sample comprised PBMCs. The CDR3 loop reads CASSWTGDSYNEQFF. CDR3 bases: TGCGCCAGCAGCTGGACAGGAGACTCCTACAATGAGCAGTTCTTC.